This T cell receptor beta chain was sequenced in a study of blood T cell repertoires in COVID-19. The germline V and J ends were trimmed by 7 bases and 11 bases, with 20 bases remaining between them. The CDR3 covers 13 residues. Germline assignment: CDR1 LGHNT and CDR2 FRNRAP. Repertoires were generated with immunoSEQ multiplex PCR, while TCRdb's copy carries only in-frame clones and drops some. This sample has fewer than 150,000 clones, with more than 75% found just once. The chain is built from TRBV12-5 and TRBJ1-1; maybe TRBD1 (5 bases). This clonotype was sampled from a woman in her thirties or forties with acute or convalescent COVID-19. Specimen: peripheral blood. The chain's CDR3 is CASALGTGSVAFF. DNA of the CDR3: TGTGCTAGTGCTCTCGGGACCGGGAGCGTCGCTTTCTTT.